The 10 T cell receptor beta chains presented below share a single source sample, sequenced in a study of cytotoxic CD8 clonotypes in ibrutinib-treated CLL. TCRdb keeps only in-frame clones here, not all; method: immunoSEQ multiplex PCR. This table holds about 29,000 clones, more than 65% found once. The sample consisted of PBMCs, taken after 24 months of ibrutinib treatment. These receptors were taken from a human donor with chronic lymphocytic leukemia.

This clone appeared a single time. The V call is TRBV30, the J call TRBJ1-4; 9 positions agree with TRBD1. The CDR3 has 13 amino acids. Losses at the gene ends were 5 bases for V and 3 bases for J; bases not matched to a gene: 1. In germline, CDR1 is GTSNPN, CDR2 SVGIG (reference sequence). The CDR3 here is CAWGQGPNEKLFF. CDR3 nucleotides: TGTGCCTGGGGACAGGGGCCTAATGAAAAACTGTTTTTT.

The rearrangement joins TRBV2 to TRBJ1-6, with TRBD1 as a possible D gene (5 bases). Germline assignment: CDR1 SNHLY and CDR2 FYNNEI. The CDR3 covers 15 residues. Trimming cost V 10 bases and J 6 bases, with 19 bases left between them. The CDR3, as DNA: TGTGCCACCTCATCGGAGGGGACCGTTAATTCACCCCTCCACTTT. It codes for CATSSEGTVNSPLHF. The complete variable domain, with remaining parts taken from reference TRBV2 and TRBJ1-6, reads EPEVTQTPSHQVTQMGQEVILRCVPISNHLYFYWYRQILGQKVEFLVSFYNNEISEKSEIFDDQFSVERPDGSNFTLKIRSTKLEDSAMYFCATSSEGTVNSPLHFGNGTRLTVT.

The rearrangement uses TRBV5-1 and TRBJ1-1; D ambiguous. This CDR3 is 15 amino acids long. Germline V CDR1 and CDR2: SGHRS, YFSETQ. V was trimmed by 0 bases and J by 0 bases, leaving 9 bases between them. Written as DNA, the CDR3 is TGCGCCAGCAGCTTGGTGGTAGGTATGAACACTGAAGCTTTCTTT. It encodes CASSLVVGMNTEAFF. The full variable domain, completed using reference TRBV5-1 and TRBJ1-1, is KAGVTQTPRYLIKTRGQQVTLSCSPISGHRSVSWYQQTPGQGLQFLFEYFSETQRNKGNFPGRFSGRQFSNSRSEMNVSTLELGDSALYLCASSLVVGMNTEAFFGQGTRLTVV.

The J gene is TRBJ2-4, the V gene TRBV15, with 7 nucleotides matching TRBD2. After removal of 0 bases from V and 1 base from J, the junction contained 3 bases not matched to a gene. Germline V gives CDR1 LNHNV, CDR2 YYDKDF (reference sequence). The CDR3 length is 16 residues. The CDR3 DNA sequence: TGTGCCACCAGCAGAGAGTGGGGAGGGGCCAAAAACATTCAGTACTTC. Translation gives CATSREWGGAKNIQYF.

The genes are TRBV7-2 and TRBJ1-2; the match to TRBD1 covers 7 bases. Germline values: CDR1 SGHTA, CDR2 FQGNSA. The CDR3 length is 14 residues. The trim removed 3 bases at V and 3 bases at J, leaving 4 bases unmatched. Here the CDR3 reads CASSFRDSYYGYTF. The CDR3 nucleotides are TGTGCCAGCAGCTTCCGGGACAGCTACTATGGCTACACCTTC.

The chain has TRBV28 and TRBJ1-2; the D is unclear. Germline V lookup: CDR1 MDHEN, CDR2 SYDVKM. V gave up 6 bases and J gave up 3 bases, with 8 bases separating them. This CDR3 is built from 12 residues. The CDR3: CASSSTDYGYTF. In DNA, the CDR3 is TGTGCCAGCAGCTCTACGGACTATGGCTACACCTTC.

The chain carries TRBV9 and TRBJ2-1; weak D call: TRBD2 (5 bases). CDR1 SGDLS and CDR2 YYNGEE come from the germline V gene. CDR3 size: 16 residues. Between the trimmed V and J ends, which lost 2 bases and 3 bases, there was a span of 15 bases. The CDR3 sequence is CASSVEALSYYNEQFF. The CDR3 DNA is TGTGCCAGCAGCGTGGAGGCGCTATCGTACTACAATGAGCAGTTCTTC.

The rearrangement uses TRBV6-6 and TRBJ2-5; D is unclear. V gave up 5 bases and J gave up 0 bases, with 13 bases separating them. CDR1 and CDR2 from the germline V gene are MNHNY and SVGAGI (reference sequence). The CDR3 length is 15 residues. CDR3 bases: TGTGCCAGCAGTCCCATCGGCCTGTACCAAGAGACCCAGTACTTC. Its protein product is CASSPIGLYQETQYF.

Only a few counts were recorded for this clone. The chain is built from TRBV2 and TRBJ1-5, with unresolved D. V was shortened by 1 base and J by 10 bases, with 14 bases between the two germline ends. From germline, CDR1 is SNHLY and CDR2 FYNNEI. The CDR3 has 14 amino acids. The CDR3: CASSEGQVGGPQHF. CDR3 bases: TGTGCCAGCAGTGAAGGGCAGGTGGGTGGCCCCCAGCATTTT.

DNA for the CDR3: TGCGCCACCAGACCACAGGGGCTGAACACTGAAGCTTTCTTT. This translates into CATRPQGLNTEAFF. J is TRBJ1-1 and V is TRBV5-1; the match to TRBD1 covers 7 bases. The CDR3 has 14 amino acids. The V gene's germline CDR1 is SGHRS and CDR2 YFSETQ. The J segment lost 0 bases and the V segment lost 9 bases, leaving 8 bases of the junction unmatched.